The rows below give T cell receptor beta chains drawn from one sample of a study of preoperative IRX-2 immunotherapy in early breast cancer. Sequenced by immunoSEQ multiplex PCR; TCRdb stores in-frame clones only, minus some. The sample has around 3,400 clones, 79% seen once. The sequenced sample was tumor tissue, obtained after IRX-2 immunotherapy. The source of these receptors is a human donor with breast cancer. CDR3s include the opening cysteine and the closing phenylalanine or tryptophan.

j_call | v_call | cdr3_aa
TRBJ1-5 | TRBV28 | CASSVVVGDQPQHF
TRBJ1-5 | TRBV6-8 | CASSYSPYDSNQPQHF
TRBJ2-7 | TRBV6-8 | CASRAGTSGSHEQYF
TRBJ2-5 | TRBV6-8 | CASSYGGSFSETQYF
TRBJ2-7 | TRBV28 | CASSIYTGTDEQYF
TRBJ1-2 | TRBV23-1 | CASTPEGGYGYTF
TRBJ1-4 | TRBV8-2 | CASSRRRATNEKLFF
TRBJ2-2 | TRBV5-1 | CASSLFPGDTGELFF
TRBJ1-2 | TRBV19 | CASSISLRSNYGYTF
TRBJ1-5 | TRBV19 | CASSIVSHQPQHF
TRBJ1-5 | TRBV11-3 | CASSQSPRGFNQPQHF
TRBJ2-1 | TRBV11-3 | CASSFLTGDYYNEQFF
TRBJ1-1 | TRBV29-1 | CSVVRELNTEAFF
TRBJ1-2 | TRBV15 | CATSRYSGGADGYTF
TRBJ1-5 | TRBV19 | CASRVGNQPQHF
TRBJ2-7 | TRBV11-3 | CASSQGLTGDEQYF
TRBJ2-3 | TRBV11-3 | CASSLIISTDTQYF
TRBJ1-4 | TRBV5-1 | CASSLGQGALLTNEKLFF
TRBJ2-1 | TRBV11-3 | CASSVSPGRGNEQFF
TRBJ1-2 | TRBV14 | CASSQDPVTTWGYTF
TRBJ2-2 | TRBV19 | CASSFRQKNTGELFF
TRBJ2-2 | TRBV11-3 | CASSPRSGNTGELFF
TRBJ2-5 | TRBV11-3 | CASSLSLARETQYF
TRBJ1-2 | TRBV6-8 | CASSYVGGNYGYIF
TRBJ1-6 | TRBV5-1 | CASSLGELRTPLHF
TRBJ1-1 | TRBV19 | CASSLSGGDAFF
TRBJ2-1 | TRBV30 | CAWRPGGPISEQFF
TRBJ2-2 | TRBV11-3 | CASSFPAGTGTRGTGELFF
TRBJ1-1 | TRBV6-8 | CASSSDREWTEAFF
TRBJ1-2 | TRBV28 | CASTLLGDNYGYTF
TRBJ2-3 | TRBV7-5 | CASSLPPRPTDTQYF
TRBJ2-7 | TRBV11-3 | CASSFGRGIYEQYF
TRBJ2-4 | TRBV7-5 | CASSPSGPKNIQYF
TRBJ2-5 | TRBV28 | CASSSPGQVQETQYF
TRBJ2-7 | TRBV6-8 | CASSPSSGRAGGEYF
TRBJ1-2 | TRBV12-5 | CASGLTGDYGYTF
TRBJ2-2 | TRBV11-3 | CASSLVQGDTGELFF
TRBJ2-5 | TRBV27 | CASRSQGAQETQYF
TRBJ1-2 | TRBV18 | CASSPLRDTTNYGYTF
TRBJ1-2 | TRBV1 | CASSQDQGSGYGYTF
TRBJ1-2 | TRBV28 | CASSLSNFGYTF
TRBJ1-1 | TRBV28 | CASTGDRRNTEAFF
TRBJ1-3 | TRBV6-8 | CASRMGSGNTIYF
TRBJ2-1 | TRBV10-2 | CASRRTGDEQFF
TRBJ1-1 | TRBV6-8 | CASTPRGQAYMNTEAFF
TRBJ2-1 | TRBV10-1 | CASSESFGGLQFF
TRBJ1-2 | TRBV29-1 | CSGKGQGDYGYTF
TRBJ1-1 | TRBV6-1 | CASSEDRIRTEAFF
TRBJ1-5 | TRBV11-3 | CASSLTPRTVSEPQHF
TRBJ2-7 | TRBV6-8 | CASSQSGRASYEQYF